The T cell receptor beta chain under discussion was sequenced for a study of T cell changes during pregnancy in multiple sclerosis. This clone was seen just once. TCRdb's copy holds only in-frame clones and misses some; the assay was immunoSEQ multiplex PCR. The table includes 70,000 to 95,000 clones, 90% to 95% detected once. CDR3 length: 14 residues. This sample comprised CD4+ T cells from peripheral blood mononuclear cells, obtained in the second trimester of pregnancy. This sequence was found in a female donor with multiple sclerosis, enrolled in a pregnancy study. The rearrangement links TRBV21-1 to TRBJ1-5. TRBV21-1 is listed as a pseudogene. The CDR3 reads CASTLAAQDQPQHF. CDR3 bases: TGTGCCAGCACCCTGGCGGCTCAAGATCAGCCCCAGCATTTT.